This T cell receptor (beta chain) was profiled in a study of shared clonotypes between healthy human individuals. Details on this clone: What it recognizes is unknown.

Assay used: immunoSEQ multiplex PCR; TCRdb lists only in-frame clones, some missing. The sample contains roughly 1,100,000 clones, approximately 76% of which appear only once. Trimming stripped 5 bases from V and 3 bases from J, with 9 bases between. The CDR3 is made up of 13 amino acids. Germline CDR1 SGHTA, CDR2 FQGNSA. Study results and caveats: A limitation of the genetic and exposure-history diversity represented arose from few donors. It was anticipated that sequencing depth would influence how many clonotypes donors shared.

The V and J genes are TRBV7-2 and TRBJ2-3, with no clear D. The sample comprised memory CD4+ T cells sorted from blood. Specified subset: CD45RA-negative fraction. The sequence derives from a man aged 18 to 29 in good health. CDR3 nucleotide sequence: TGTGCCAGCAGCGAATTGGGAACAGATACGCAGTATTTT. Protein sequence: CASSELGTDTQYF.